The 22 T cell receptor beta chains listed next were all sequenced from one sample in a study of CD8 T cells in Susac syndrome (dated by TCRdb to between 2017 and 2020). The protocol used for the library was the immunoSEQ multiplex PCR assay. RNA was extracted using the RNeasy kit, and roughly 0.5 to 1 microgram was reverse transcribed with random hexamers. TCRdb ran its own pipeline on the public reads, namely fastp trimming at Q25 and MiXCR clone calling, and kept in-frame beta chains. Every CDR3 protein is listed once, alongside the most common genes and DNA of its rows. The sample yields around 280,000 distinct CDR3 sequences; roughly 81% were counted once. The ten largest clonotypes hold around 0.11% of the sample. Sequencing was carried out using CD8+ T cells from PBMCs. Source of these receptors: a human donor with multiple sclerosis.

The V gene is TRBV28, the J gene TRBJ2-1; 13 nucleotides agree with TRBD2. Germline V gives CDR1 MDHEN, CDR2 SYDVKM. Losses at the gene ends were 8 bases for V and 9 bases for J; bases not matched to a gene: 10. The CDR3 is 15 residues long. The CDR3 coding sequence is TGTGCCAGCGGCGGACTAGCGGGAGTCGATCTTGAGCAGTTCTTC. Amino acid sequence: CASGGLAGVDLEQFF.

The CDR3 DNA is TGTGCCAGCAGTTTCATCGGGGAGCTGTTTTTT. This translates into CASSFIGELFF. The J gene is TRBJ2-2, the V gene TRBV12-3 or TRBV12-4; no clear D gene. Deletions cut 3 bases from V and 7 bases from J, with 3 bases between. The CDR3 is made up of 11 amino acids.

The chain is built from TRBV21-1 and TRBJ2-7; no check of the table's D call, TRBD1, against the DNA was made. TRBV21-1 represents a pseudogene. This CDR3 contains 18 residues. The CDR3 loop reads CASSPRPDPGQGRWEQYF. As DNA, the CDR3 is TGTGCCAGCAGCCCCAGACCAGATCCGGGACAGGGGCGATGGGAGCAGTACTTC.

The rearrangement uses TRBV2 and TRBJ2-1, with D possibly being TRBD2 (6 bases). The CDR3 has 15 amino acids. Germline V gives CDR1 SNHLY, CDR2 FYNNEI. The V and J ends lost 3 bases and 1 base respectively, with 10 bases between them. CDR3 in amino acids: CASSETSWSYNEQFF. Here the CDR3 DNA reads TGTGCCAGCAGTGAGACTAGTTGGTCCTACAATGAGCAGTTCTTC.

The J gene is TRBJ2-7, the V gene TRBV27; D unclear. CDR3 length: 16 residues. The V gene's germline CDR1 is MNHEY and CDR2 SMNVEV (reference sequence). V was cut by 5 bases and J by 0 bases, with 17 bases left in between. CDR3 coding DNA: TGTGCCAGCAGTCCCAGTGACGGGTCCCTCTCCTACGAGCAGTACTTC. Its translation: CASSPSDGSLSYEQYF.

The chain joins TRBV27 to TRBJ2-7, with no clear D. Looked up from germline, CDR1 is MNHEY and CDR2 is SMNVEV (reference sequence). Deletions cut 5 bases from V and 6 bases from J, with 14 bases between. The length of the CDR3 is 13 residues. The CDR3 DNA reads TGTGCCAGCAGTGATAACTGGGTAACCGAGCAGTACTTC. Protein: CASSDNWVTEQYF.

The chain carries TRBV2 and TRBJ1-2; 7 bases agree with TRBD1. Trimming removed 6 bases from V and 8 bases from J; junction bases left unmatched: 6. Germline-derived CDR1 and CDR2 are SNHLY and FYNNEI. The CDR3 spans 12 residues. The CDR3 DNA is TGTGCCAGCAGGGACAGGCTAAAGGGCTACACCTTC. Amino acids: CASRDRLKGYTF.

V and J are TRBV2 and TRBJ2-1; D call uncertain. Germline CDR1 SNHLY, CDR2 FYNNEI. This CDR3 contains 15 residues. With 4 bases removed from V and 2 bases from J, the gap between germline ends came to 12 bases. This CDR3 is CASSVGPNPYNEQFF. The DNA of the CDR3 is TGTGCCAGCAGTGTAGGTCCTAATCCCTACAATGAGCAGTTCTTC. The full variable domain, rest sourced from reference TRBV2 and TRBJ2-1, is EPEVTQTPSHQVTQMGQEVILRCVPISNHLYFYWYRQILGQKVEFLVSFYNNEISEKSEIFDDQFSVERPDGSNFTLKIRSTKLEDSAMYFCASSVGPNPYNEQFFGPGTRLTVL.

CDR3 nucleotides: TGTGCCAGCAGCCAAACGACTAGCGGGGGCCACGAGCAGTACTTC. Its protein is CASSQTTSGGHEQYF. The gene calls are TRBV3-1 and TRBJ2-7, with 12 positions matching TRBD2. Germline assignment: CDR1 LGHDT and CDR2 YNNKEL (reference sequence). CDR3 length: 15 residues. V trimming: 2 bases; J trimming: 5 bases; junction bases outside the gene matches: 4.

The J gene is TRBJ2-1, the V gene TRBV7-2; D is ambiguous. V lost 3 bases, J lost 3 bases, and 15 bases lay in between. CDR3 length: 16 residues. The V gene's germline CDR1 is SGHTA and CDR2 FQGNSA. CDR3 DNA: TGTGCCAGCAGCTTTGGCTGGGGAACTGGCTACAATGAGCAGTTCTTC. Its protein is CASSFGWGTGYNEQFF.

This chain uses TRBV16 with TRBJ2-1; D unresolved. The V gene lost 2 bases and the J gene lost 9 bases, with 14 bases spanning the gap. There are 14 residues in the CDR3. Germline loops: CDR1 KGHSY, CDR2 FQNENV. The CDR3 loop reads CASSQGHTGFEQFF. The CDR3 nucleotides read TGTGCCAGCAGCCAAGGCCACACCGGGTTTGAGCAGTTCTTC.

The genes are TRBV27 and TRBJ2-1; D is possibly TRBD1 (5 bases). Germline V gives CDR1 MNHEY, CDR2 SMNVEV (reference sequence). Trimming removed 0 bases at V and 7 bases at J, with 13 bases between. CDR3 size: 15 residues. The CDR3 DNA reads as TGTGCCAGCAGTTTATCGAATCCAGGGAATAATGAGCAGTTCTTC. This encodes CASSLSNPGNNEQFF.

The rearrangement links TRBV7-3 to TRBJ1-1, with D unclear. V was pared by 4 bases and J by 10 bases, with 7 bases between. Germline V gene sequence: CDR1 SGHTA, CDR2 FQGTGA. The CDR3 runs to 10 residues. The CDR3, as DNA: TGTGCCAGCAGCTCGGAAGGAGCTTTCTTT. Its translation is CASSSEGAFF.

CDR3 sequence: CASDSLGHGRMRNEQYF. CDR3 nucleotide sequence: TGTGCCAGCGATTCCTTAGGGCACGGGAGAATGAGGAACGAGCAGTACTTC. The V gene is TRBV27, the J gene TRBJ2-7; D might be TRBD2 (6 bases). Trimming removed 8 bases at V and 5 bases at J, with 28 bases between. The CDR3 length is 17 residues. The V gene's germline CDR1 is MNHEY and CDR2 SMNVEV (reference sequence).

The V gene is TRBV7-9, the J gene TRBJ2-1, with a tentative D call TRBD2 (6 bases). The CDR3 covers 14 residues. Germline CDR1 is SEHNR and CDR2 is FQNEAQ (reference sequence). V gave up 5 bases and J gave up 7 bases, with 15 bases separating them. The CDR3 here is CASSPPLGGNEQFF. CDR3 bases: TGTGCCAGCAGCCCCCCCCTCGGGGGTAATGAGCAGTTCTTC.

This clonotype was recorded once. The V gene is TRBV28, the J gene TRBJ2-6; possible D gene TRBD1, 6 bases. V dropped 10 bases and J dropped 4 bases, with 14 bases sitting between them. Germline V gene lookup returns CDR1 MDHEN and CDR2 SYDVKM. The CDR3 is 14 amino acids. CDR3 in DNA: TGTGCCACAGGGGTTGTGTGGGGGGCCAACGTCCTGACTTTC. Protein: CATGVVWGANVLTF.

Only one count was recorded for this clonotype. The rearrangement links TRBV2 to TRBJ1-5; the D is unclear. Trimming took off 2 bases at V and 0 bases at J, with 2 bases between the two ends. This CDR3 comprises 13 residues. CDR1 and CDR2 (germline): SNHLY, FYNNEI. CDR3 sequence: CASSEFSNQPQHF. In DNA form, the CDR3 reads TGTGCCAGCAGTGAATTTAGCAATCAGCCCCAGCATTTT.

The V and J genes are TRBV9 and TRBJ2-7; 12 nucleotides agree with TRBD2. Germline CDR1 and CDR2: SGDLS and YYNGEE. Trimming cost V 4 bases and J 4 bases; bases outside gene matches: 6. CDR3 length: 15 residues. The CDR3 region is CASSPRLAGEYEQYF. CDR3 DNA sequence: TGTGCCAGCAGCCCCCGACTAGCGGGAGAGTACGAGCAGTACTTC.

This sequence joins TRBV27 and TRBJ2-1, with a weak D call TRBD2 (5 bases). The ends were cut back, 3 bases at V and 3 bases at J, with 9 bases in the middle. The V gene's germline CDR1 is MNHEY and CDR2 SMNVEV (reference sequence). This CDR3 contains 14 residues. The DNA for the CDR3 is TGTGCCAGCAGTTTGATTACTAGCTACAATGAGCAGTTCTTC. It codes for CASSLITSYNEQFF.

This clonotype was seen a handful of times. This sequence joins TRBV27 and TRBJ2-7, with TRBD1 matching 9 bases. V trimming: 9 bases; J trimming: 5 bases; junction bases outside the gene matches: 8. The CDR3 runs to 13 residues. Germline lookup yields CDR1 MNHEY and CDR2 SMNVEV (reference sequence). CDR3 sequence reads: CASSPGTGNEQYF. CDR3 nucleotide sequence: TGTGCCAGTAGTCCCGGGACAGGGAACGAGCAGTACTTC.

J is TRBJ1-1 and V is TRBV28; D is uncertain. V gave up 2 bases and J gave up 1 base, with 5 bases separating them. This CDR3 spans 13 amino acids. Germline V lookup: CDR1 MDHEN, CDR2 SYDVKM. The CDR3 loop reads CASSLQANTEAFF. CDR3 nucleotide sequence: TGTGCCAGCAGTTTACAGGCGAACACTGAAGCTTTCTTT.

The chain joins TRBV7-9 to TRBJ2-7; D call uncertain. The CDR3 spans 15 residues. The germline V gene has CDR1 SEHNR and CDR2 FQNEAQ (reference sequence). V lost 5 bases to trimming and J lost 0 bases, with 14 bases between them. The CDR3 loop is CASSPRPGYSYEQYF. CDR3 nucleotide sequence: TGTGCCAGCAGCCCCCGACCGGGCTACTCCTACGAGCAGTACTTC.